The rows below give T cell receptor beta chains drawn from one sample of a study of control samples from healthy donors and cancer patients. Here immunoSEQ multiplex PCR was the method, and the copy in TCRdb shows in-frame clones only, minus some. The table includes about 95,000 clones, around 85% detected once. Sequencing used blood. The receptor source for this set is a man aged 30 to 45 in good health. The CDR3 runs from the conserved cysteine through the conserved F or W. D genes are given only for firm matches. A clone size is listed for some rows: how often the clone was seen (once, few, many), or a class if it is expanded.

size: NA
D: NA
J: TRBJ2-1
V: TRBV19
DNA: TGTGCCAGTAGTATCTCGTGGACAGCCGAAAATGAGCAGTTCTTC
CDR3: CASSISWTAENEQFF

size: NA
D: TRBD1
J: TRBJ2-7
V: TRBV5-1
DNA: TGCGCCAGCAGCTTGGGGACAGGGGGCGTTTACGAGCAGTACTTC
CDR3: CASSLGTGGVYEQYF

size: few
D: TRBD1
J: TRBJ2-7
V: TRBV5-1
DNA: TGCGCCAGCAGCCATGGGGACAGGGCCCACGAGCAGTACTTC
CDR3: CASSHGDRAHEQYF

size: NA
D: NA
J: TRBJ2-7
V: TRBV6-1
DNA: TGTGCCAGCAGTGAAGGCAGACCCTACGAGCAGTACTTC
CDR3: CASSEGRPYEQYF

size: NA
D: TRBD1
J: TRBJ1-1
V: TRBV6-5
DNA: TGTGCCAGCAGACGCACCGGGACAGGGGGCGAAGCTTTCTTT
CDR3: CASRRTGTGGEAFF

size: NA
D: NA
J: TRBJ2-2
V: TRBV29-1
DNA: TGCAGCATATCCGGACTTAACACCGGGGAGCTGTTTTTT
CDR3: CSISGLNTGELFF

size: NA
D: TRBD1
J: TRBJ1-5
V: TRBV5-8
DNA: TGTGCCAGCGCCTTACAGGGGTATAGCAATCAGCCCCAGCATTTT
CDR3: CASALQGYSNQPQHF

size: NA
D: NA
J: TRBJ2-6
V: TRBV14
DNA: TGTGCCAGCAGCCACCGACGCTCTGGGGCCAACGTCCTGACTTTC
CDR3: CASSHRRSGANVLTF

size: NA
D: NA
J: TRBJ1-5
V: TRBV19
DNA: TGTGCCAGTAGTATAGTGGCCCAGCAGAATCAGCCCCAGCATTTT
CDR3: CASSIVAQQNQPQHF

size: NA
D: NA
J: TRBJ2-5
V: TRBV5-1
DNA: TGCGCCAGCAAACTAACCCCCGAGGAGACCCAGTACTTC
CDR3: CASKLTPEETQYF

size: NA
D: TRBD1
J: TRBJ2-1
V: TRBV6-1
DNA: TGTGCCAGCAGTGAAGTGACAGGGGCCTACAATGAGCAGTTCTTC
CDR3: CASSEVTGAYNEQFF

size: NA
D: NA
J: TRBJ1-1
V: TRBV5-4
DNA: TGTGCCAGCAGCTTGGTAGGGAGCAACACTGAAGCTTTCTTT
CDR3: CASSLVGSNTEAFF

size: few
D: TRBD2
J: TRBJ2-7
V: TRBV11-2
DNA: TGTGCCAGCAGTCAGAATAGCGGGGGGGCCCACGAGCAGTACTTC
CDR3: CASSQNSGGAHEQYF

size: NA
D: NA
J: TRBJ2-7
V: TRBV2
DNA: TGTGCCAGCGGCGGGGATCGCACCTACGAGCAGTACTTC
CDR3: CASGGDRTYEQYF

size: NA
D: NA
J: TRBJ2-1
V: TRBV27
DNA: TGTGCCAAAGAGGACCATGAGCAGTTCTTC
CDR3: CAKEDHEQFF

size: NA
D: NA
J: TRBJ1-2
V: TRBV7-9
DNA: TGTGCCAGCAGCTCCGACAAAATCCCCTATGGCTACACCTTC
CDR3: CASSSDKIPYGYTF

size: NA
D: NA
J: TRBJ1-4
V: TRBV28
DNA: TGTGCCAGCAGTTCCTCGGGGGGATGGGATGAAAAACTGTTTTTT
CDR3: CASSSSGGWDEKLFF

size: NA
D: TRBD1
J: TRBJ1-2
V: TRBV4-2
DNA: TGTGCCAGCAGCCGAATCGGACAGGGGGCCGACACCTTC
CDR3: CASSRIGQGADTF

size: NA
D: NA
J: TRBJ2-7
V: TRBV6-6
DNA: TGTGCCAGCAGTTACTTACATCGGCAGAACTACGAGCAGTACTTC
CDR3: CASSYLHRQNYEQYF

size: NA
D: NA
J: TRBJ2-1
V: TRBV10-1
DNA: TGCGCCAGCAGTGAAGGAAGCGCTCCCTACAATGAGCAGTTCTTC
CDR3: CASSEGSAPYNEQFF

size: medium-sized
D: TRBD1
J: TRBJ1-1
V: TRBV6-5
DNA: TGTGCCAGCAGTTACTCGGGGGGGCAGGGGGCTGAAGCTTTCTTT
CDR3: CASSYSGGQGAEAFF

size: NA
D: NA
J: TRBJ2-1
V: TRBV4-1
DNA: TGCGCCAGCAGTCTAGCGAACTCCTACAATGAGCAGTTCTTC
CDR3: CASSLANSYNEQFF

size: NA
D: TRBD2
J: TRBJ2-7
V: TRBV28
DNA: TGTGCCAGCAGTTCTAGCGGGGGGCGATCCTACGAGCAGTACTTC
CDR3: CASSSSGGRSYEQYF

size: NA
D: NA
J: TRBJ1-3
V: TRBV18
DNA: TGTGCCAGCTCAAGACCGGGACGGCCGGCTGGAAACACCATATATTTT
CDR3: CASSRPGRPAGNTIYF

size: NA
D: NA
J: TRBJ2-7
V: TRBV11-2
DNA: TGTGCCAGCAGCCCCGACATAATCCGGTACGAGCAGTACTTC
CDR3: CASSPDIIRYEQYF

size: NA
D: NA
J: TRBJ1-5
V: TRBV2
DNA: TGTGCCAGCAGTGAAGTTCGAGATCAGCCCCAGCATTTT
CDR3: CASSEVRDQPQHF

size: NA
D: NA
J: TRBJ2-7
V: TRBV5-1
DNA: TGCGCCAGCAGCTTGCGGGACACAATCTACGAGCAGTACTTC
CDR3: CASSLRDTIYEQYF

size: NA
D: NA
J: TRBJ2-1
V: TRBV3-1/TRBV3-2
DNA: TGTGCCAGCAGCCAAGAACGATACAATGAGCAGTTCTTC
CDR3: CASSQERYNEQFF

size: NA
D: TRBD2
J: TRBJ2-1
V: TRBV7-9
DNA: TGTGCCAGCAGCCCCGGGGGGTCTAGAAGGTACAATGAGCAGTTCTTC
CDR3: CASSPGGSRRYNEQFF

size: NA
D: TRBD2
J: TRBJ2-1
V: TRBV5-8
DNA: TGTGCCAGCAGCTTACAGCGGGGGGTCTACAATGAGCAGTTCTTC
CDR3: CASSLQRGVYNEQFF

size: NA
D: NA
J: TRBJ1-3
V: TRBV11-2
DNA: TGTGCCAGCAGCTTAAAACTAGGATACTCTGGAAACACCATATATTTT
CDR3: CASSLKLGYSGNTIYF

size: NA
D: NA
J: TRBJ1-2
V: TRBV12-3/TRBV12-4
DNA: TGTGCCAGCAGAAGATTCGGCTCAGGGGGCTACACCTTC
CDR3: CASRRFGSGGYTF

size: NA
D: NA
J: TRBJ1-2
V: TRBV12-3/TRBV12-4
DNA: TGTGCCAGCAGTTTGACGGCTGGGGGCTACACCTTC
CDR3: CASSLTAGGYTF

size: once
D: NA
J: TRBJ1-1
V: TRBV6-1
DNA: TGTGCCAGCAGTGAAGCAAGGTGGGGGGTACGCACTGAAGCTTTCTTT
CDR3: CASSEARWGVRTEAFF

size: NA
D: TRBD1
J: TRBJ2-3
V: TRBV5-1
DNA: TGCGCCAGCAGCCGGGATACAGGGGCAGATACGCAGTATTTT
CDR3: CASSRDTGADTQYF

size: once
D: NA
J: TRBJ2-7
V: TRBV28
DNA: TGTGCCAGCAGTTTCCTCGGGTCCCGCGGGCGTGAGCAGTACTTC
CDR3: CASSFLGSRGREQYF

size: NA
D: TRBD1
J: TRBJ1-1
V: TRBV3-1/TRBV3-2
DNA: TGTGCCAGCAGCCCGGGACAGAGTCTTTCTTCAGCTTTCTTT
CDR3: CASSPGQSLSSAFF

size: once
D: NA
J: TRBJ2-7
V: TRBV5-1
DNA: TGCGCCAGCAGCTTGGTGGGGGGTAGCTACGAGCAGTACTTC
CDR3: CASSLVGGSYEQYF

size: NA
D: NA
J: TRBJ2-5
V: TRBV3-1/TRBV3-2
DNA: TGTGCCAGCAGCCAACTCGCCGGCCAAGAGACCCAGTACTTC
CDR3: CASSQLAGQETQYF

size: NA
D: TRBD1
J: TRBJ2-7
V: TRBV18
DNA: TGTGCCAGCTCACCGAGACAGGGTTCCTACGAGCAGTACTTC
CDR3: CASSPRQGSYEQYF

size: NA
D: NA
J: TRBJ2-7
V: TRBV14
DNA: TGTGCCAGCAGCCCCGCTCGGGACCTTTTTAGTGACGAGCAGTACTTC
CDR3: CASSPARDLFSDEQYF

size: NA
D: NA
J: TRBJ2-3
V: TRBV9
DNA: TGTGCCAGCAGCGTAGTAGGGGACACAGATACGCAGTATTTT
CDR3: CASSVVGDTDTQYF

size: NA
D: NA
J: TRBJ1-6
V: TRBV30
DNA: TGTGCCTGGAGTGACCGGGACCTCCTCCACTTT
CDR3: CAWSDRDLLHF

size: few
D: NA
J: TRBJ1-2
V: TRBV20-1
DNA: TGCAGTGCTAGTACAGCTAACTATGGCTACACCTTC
CDR3: CSASTANYGYTF

size: NA
D: NA
J: TRBJ1-1
V: TRBV27
DNA: TGTGCCAGCAGTTTAAACAGGGTAGTGATGAACACTGAAGCTTTCTTT
CDR3: CASSLNRVVMNTEAFF

size: NA
D: NA
J: TRBJ2-5
V: TRBV5-4
DNA: TGTGCCAGCAGCTTGATAAGTGCTCAAGAGACCCAGTACTTC
CDR3: CASSLISAQETQYF

size: NA
D: NA
J: TRBJ2-7
V: TRBV12-3/TRBV12-4
DNA: TGTGCCAGCAGTATTTCGGGGACCTACGAGCAGTACTTC
CDR3: CASSISGTYEQYF

size: NA
D: NA
J: TRBJ1-2
V: TRBV10-2
DNA: TGCGCCAGCAGTGAGGGGACCGACTATGGCTACACCTTC
CDR3: CASSEGTDYGYTF

size: few
D: TRBD1
J: TRBJ1-2
V: TRBV28
DNA: TGTGCCAGCAGGAGACAGGGAAGCTATGGCTACACCTTC
CDR3: CASRRQGSYGYTF